The T cell receptor beta chain under discussion was sequenced for a study of beta chain features in type 1 diabetes listed by TCRdb under 2018. A note on the overall study: Patients and healthy donors did not differ in mean age, gender distribution, total cell number or subset yield. A total of under 120,000,000 sorted cells were examined across all samples, and RNA yield correlated strongly with the number of cells per subset. In the study, TCRB repertoires of sorted circulating CD4+ T cell subsets from recently diagnosed type 1 diabetes patients were compared with those of matched healthy donors. Naive and central memory subsets were obtained from all 30 or so donors, but regulatory and stem cell-like memory subsets were isolated from only 8 patients and about 8 healthy donors. Findings and caveats that apply to the study as a whole: Shorter templates might be favored by PCR, yet because patient and control samples were amplified and corrected together, any such skew would affect both groups equally. Fewer insertions and more nucleotide deletions at VDJ recombination sites were observed in patients with type 1 diabetes, implying thymic rearrangement abnormalities. Naive, central memory and regulatory TCRB repertoires appeared to be more similar among patients than among healthy donors. HLA sub-analyses involved small numbers of individuals, so any influence of HLA type on TCRB rearrangement remained unresolved. A moderate but significant shortening of TCRB CDR3 length was observed in type 1 diabetes patients in all four CD4+ subsets. Because cDNA was sequenced instead of genomic DNA, highly expressing activated cells could be over-represented, though the groups showed no difference in activation or CD3 levels.

All of the isolated RNA was reverse transcribed with the High Capacity cDNA Reverse Transcription Kit, so expressed TCRB transcripts were sequenced. Naive, central memory and regulatory T cell samples underwent deep immunoSEQ sequencing, averaging about 3.3 million total reads per sample. Sorted cells were lysed in RLT buffer, and RNA was extracted using DNase-treated RNeasy Micro or Mini kits according to cell number. Each cell subset was processed on its own to prevent cross-contamination, while patient and healthy donor samples were processed together. The immunoSEQ multiplex PCR was used to amplify TCRB sequences from cDNA, generating 87-bp fragments that spanned the CDR3 region. The amplicons were sequenced using the Illumina HiSeq platform. The authors' analysis ran thus. PCR bias was corrected computationally using synthetic template baselines, and reads within Hamming distance 2 were collapsed, with unmergeable singletons discarded. Reads were aligned against IMGT to assign V, D and J genes, CDR3 length and insertions or deletions at six rearrangement sites. Within each subset, clonotype counts were normalized to sorted cell number, and only after that were true diversity and Gini coefficients computed with the tcR R package. The overlap coefficient, calculated on TCRB nucleotide sequences, was used to quantify repertoire sharing. What TCRdb holds here is the immuneACCESS table cut down to in-frame rearrangements. Part of the clones is not present; checked against another copy, under half of the missing clones reflect an unresolved V gene, and the others are unexplained. D and trimming come from the DNA, and the V and J calls and clone size come from that table. The sample yields 150,000 to 200,000 clones; over 7.5% were counted once. The ten largest clones take up 2% to 2.5% of the sample.

Via the germline V gene, CDR1 is MGHRA and CDR2 YSYEKL. V lost 3 bases and J lost 2 bases; the stretch between them is 7 bases long. Including the terminal cysteine and phenylalanine, the CDR3 comprises 13 residues. Only CDR3 DNA is held: 39 bases, read in frame from base 1. A single peripheral blood draw of around 100 mL on average was collected from each donor into heparinised tubes. A BD FACSAria II was used to sort naive, central memory, regulatory and stem cell-like memory CD4+ T cells with a panel that included CD45RO, CCR7, CD25, CD127, CD95 and CD27. All sorted populations exceeded 98% purity. Right away, PBMCs were isolated by Lymphoprep density gradient centrifugation and were stained directly, with no culture step. So that batch effects would be minimized, each experiment stained and sorted samples in pairs, pairing one healthy donor with one patient. Comment on this clone: Its antigen specificity is not known. There are no base qualities to consult, and no much larger clone falls within one base.

The sequence was collected from a woman between 18 and 30 years old in good health. The rearrangement combines TRBV4-1 with TRBJ1-1; no D gene call is confident. Sequencing was performed on central memory CD4+ T cells from blood. The CDR3 region reads CASSQAGNTEAFF. The DNA sequence is as follows: TGCGCCAGCAGCCAGGCGGGAAACACTGAAGCTTTCTTT.